The clone carrying this T cell receptor (beta chain) occurred many times. What it binds is not known. The data were taken from a study of Graves' ophthalmopathy and Graves' hyperthyroidism. For repertoire sequencing, the TCR beta CDR3 regions were amplified from RNA transcripts. Second-round multiplex PCR came after first-round RT-PCR with HTBI primers. One entry per CDR3 protein, called by TCRdb with MiXCR from the multiplex PCR reads. The data contain about 210,000 distinct CDR3 sequences, around 30% of them singletons. CDR3 length: 15 residues. The trim removed 6 bases at V and 7 bases at J, leaving 8 bases unmatched. Germline CDR1 and CDR2: SNHLY and FYNNEI. The study, taken as a whole, reports: Built on 13 signatures, a model told ophthalmopathy apart from stable hyperthyroidism with 85% to 90% sensitivity and roughly 80% specificity. The authors also found most expanded thyroid clonotypes above 0.001 frequency in blood.

CAS ≥3, NOSPECS ≥4, moderate-to-severe activity and duration under 3 months marked donors with ophthalmopathy. Diagnosis was based on clinical symptoms, serum thyroxine, TRAb, thyroid ultrasound and orbital computed tomography. Sequencing was done on a sample of peripheral blood. This TCR came from a man between 45 and 60 years old with Graves' ophthalmopathy. The V call is TRBV2, the J call TRBJ1-5; the match to TRBD1 covers 11 bases. The CDR3 loop reads CASRVGTGGNQPQHF. The CDR3 DNA is TGTGCCAGCAGAGTCGGGACAGGGGGGAACCAGCCCCAGCATTTT.